What follows describes a single TCR beta chain. Its cognate antigen has yet to be identified. No much larger clone is present one base from it, and per-base qualities are unavailable. Looking up the germline V gene (reference sequence) yields CDR1 LNHDA and CDR2 SQIVND. From its cysteine to its phenylalanine, the CDR3 spans 15 amino acids. Only CDR3 DNA is held: 45 bases, read in frame from base 1. V is pared back by 5 bases and J by 0 bases, with 13 bases lying between the germline termini. The library was obtained by the immunoSEQ multiplex PCR assay. The clones in this table, taken by TCRdb from immuneACCESS, are in-frame only. Not every clone is retained; where verified, under half of the shortfall comes from an unresolved V gene, and the cause of the rest is unknown. The sample includes roughly 40,000 clones, with roughly three quarters observed a single time. About 25% of the sample comes from the top ten.

The study tested focal radiation therapy combined with CTLA-4 blockade (ipilimumab) in patients with chemo-refractory metastatic non-small-cell lung cancer. The sample is drawn from a study of radiotherapy plus CTLA-4 blockade in lung cancer listed by TCRdb under 2018. General notes on the study: Objective responses were observed in roughly a sixth of enrolled patients, and disease control was achieved in roughly 30%.

Results and caveats for the whole study, not just this receptor: After treatment with radiotherapy and ipilimumab, TCR clones that originated in tumors expanded in peripheral blood. Early dynamic changes in blood T cell clones, together with increased serum interferon-beta after radiation, were reported as the strongest predictors of response.

The sequence derives from a human donor with non-small cell lung cancer that progressed on radiotherapy plus ipilimumab. The sequences come from peripheral blood, collected from a patient treated with radiotherapy plus ipilimumab. The chain was built from TRBV19 and TRBJ1-1; tentative D gene TRBD1, with 6 bases matching. The CDR3 protein: CASSVGQSLNTEAFF. The base sequence is TGTGCCAGTAGTGTTGGACAGTCCTTGAACACTGAAGCTTTCTTT.